One sample yielded the 31 T cell receptor beta chains listed below, sequenced in a study of T cell responses to AZD1222 COVID-19 vaccine. Some clones are missing from TCRdb's copy, which holds only in-frame ones; the method was immunoSEQ multiplex PCR. The repertoire includes 86,000 or so clones, about 93% of them detected once, and roughly 12% sits in the top ten. The starting material was peripheral blood, obtained 28 days after the second AZD1222 dose. The receptors stem from an adult who received the AZD1222 COVID-19 vaccine.

V gene TRBV6-5 combines with J gene TRBJ1-5; possible D gene TRBD1, 5 bases. This CDR3 has 15 residues. CDR1 and CDR2 (germline): MNHEY, SVGAGI. V was cut by 5 bases and J by 3 bases, with 14 bases left in between. This chain's CDR3 is CASSPPWGVNQPQHF. The CDR3, as DNA: TGTGCCAGCAGTCCACCCTGGGGGGTCAATCAGCCCCAGCATTTT.

The V gene is TRBV19, the J gene TRBJ1-5; D is unresolved. Germline V gene lookup returns CDR1 LNHDA and CDR2 SQIVND (reference sequence). Trimming left V 3 bases short and J 9 bases short, with 12 bases between. The CDR3 covers 13 residues. The CDR3 here is CASSIGRNRPQHF. CDR3 in DNA: TGTGCCAGTAGTATCGGTCGGAACCGGCCCCAGCATTTT.

This rearrangement joins TRBV27 to TRBJ1-2; D not certain. The V gene's germline CDR1 is MNHEY and CDR2 SMNVEV (reference sequence). V lost 2 bases and J lost 3, with 19 bases in between. This CDR3 region has 17 residues. The CDR3: CASSLLHGKSLDYGYTF. In DNA, the CDR3 is TGTGCCAGCAGTTTACTACATGGGAAGTCCCTCGACTATGGCTACACCTTC.

This chain links TRBV6-2 or TRBV6-3 with TRBJ2-1; D is undetermined. The CDR3 is 11 amino acids. V was clipped by 4 bases and J by 7 bases, with 5 bases between them. Germline lookup yields CDR1 MNHEY and CDR2 SVGEGT. The CDR3 loop reads CASSFRNEQFF. CDR3 in DNA: TGTGCCAGCAGTTTTAGGAATGAGCAGTTCTTC.

The chain is built from TRBV14 and TRBJ2-6; no reliable D call. This CDR3 comprises 14 residues. Germline CDR1 reads SGHDN; CDR2 reads FVKESK. V was shortened by 2 bases and J by 2 bases, with 4 bases between the two germline ends. In nucleotides, the CDR3 is TGTGCCAGCAGCCAACAAGCTGGGGCCAACGTCCTGACTTTC. It translates to CASSQQAGANVLTF.

This chain uses TRBV5-5 with TRBJ1-6; 7 positions agree with TRBD1. Germline lookup yields CDR1 SGHKS and CDR2 YYEKEE (reference sequence). Trimming at V came to 3 bases and at J to 8 bases, leaving 14 bases not matched to a gene. The CDR3 contains 17 residues. The CDR3 coding sequence is TGTGCCAGCAGCTCTGGATTTCGACAGGGCTTTGATTCACCCCTCCACTTT. As protein: CASSSGFRQGFDSPLHF.

The V and J genes are TRBV27 and TRBJ2-1; TRBD2 matches at 7 bases. The length of the CDR3 is 15 residues. The J segment lost 1 base and the V segment lost 5 bases, leaving 5 bases of the junction unmatched. Per germline, CDR1 MNHEY and CDR2 SMNVEV (reference sequence). The CDR3 sequence: CASSPPSGSYNEQFF. CDR3 nucleotides: TGTGCCAGCAGTCCCCCTAGCGGATCCTACAATGAGCAGTTCTTC.

V usage is TRBV9 and J usage is TRBJ1-6, with 9 bases fitting TRBD1. The V and J ends lost 4 bases and 7 bases, in that order; junction bases with no gene match: 9. Germline CDR1 SGDLS, CDR2 YYNGEE. CDR3 size: 16 residues. DNA of the CDR3: TGTGCCAGCAGCCCCAGGGGACAGGGTGGGAATTCACCCCTCCACTTT. Its translation is CASSPRGQGGNSPLHF.

The rearrangement joins TRBV7-2 to TRBJ2-1; D is unresolved. CDR1 is SGHTA, CDR2 FQGNSA, per germline. The CDR3 sequence is 12 residues long. V lost 5 bases to trimming and J lost 9 bases, with 11 bases between them. This CDR3 is CASSTTSTEQFF. DNA for the CDR3: TGTGCCAGCAGCACTACCAGCACTGAGCAGTTCTTC. The full variable domain, rest sourced from reference TRBV7-2 and TRBJ2-1, is GAGVSQSPSNKVTEKGKDVELRCDPISGHTALYWYRQSLGQGLEFLIYFQGNSAPDKSGLPSDRFSAERTGGSVSTLTIQRTQQEDSAVYLCASSTTSTEQFFGPGTRLTVL.

V is TRBV12-3 or TRBV12-4 and J is TRBJ2-7; D remains ambiguous. This CDR3 spans 11 amino acids. The V end was cut by 4 bases, the J end by 4 bases, with 5 bases between. This CDR3 reads CASSSEYEQYF. CDR3 bases: TGTGCCAGCAGTTCCGAGTACGAGCAGTACTTC.

The chain is built from TRBV18 and TRBJ1-1; D possibly corresponds to TRBD1 (5 bases). CDR1 is KGHSH, CDR2 LQKENI, per germline. Trimming left V 6 bases short and J 1 base short, with 9 bases between. The CDR3 is 13 residues long. CDR3 sequence reads: CASSQGPNTEAFF. In DNA, the CDR3 is TGTGCCAGCTCCCAGGGACCGAACACTGAAGCTTTCTTT.

The gene calls are TRBV5-5 and TRBJ1-6, with a weak D call TRBD1 (6 bases). Germline lookup yields CDR1 SGHKS and CDR2 YYEKEE (reference sequence). The CDR3 is 15 residues long. V gave up 1 base and J gave up 8 bases, with 13 bases separating them. The DNA for the CDR3 is TGTGCCAGCAGCTTGTTCGCAGGGGACGATTCACCCCTCCACTTT. The encoded protein is CASSLFAGDDSPLHF.

The V and J genes are TRBV2 and TRBJ1-6; D ambiguous. Germline-derived CDR1 and CDR2 are SNHLY and FYNNEI. This CDR3 is 13 amino acids long. The V and J ends lost 5 bases and 7 bases respectively, with 9 bases between them. The CDR3 is CASSRLRNSPLHF. CDR3 DNA sequence: TGTGCCAGCAGTAGACTGCGGAATTCACCCCTCCACTTT. Drawing the rest from reference TRBV2 and TRBJ1-6, the complete variable domain is EPEVTQTPSHQVTQMGQEVILRCVPISNHLYFYWYRQILGQKVEFLVSFYNNEISEKSEIFDDQFSVERPDGSNFTLKIRSTKLEDSAMYFCASSRLRNSPLHFGNGTRLTVT.

The genes are TRBV27 and TRBJ1-4, with TRBD1 identical over 10 bases. Germline CDR1 reads MNHEY; CDR2 reads SMNVEV (reference sequence). This CDR3 has 16 residues. V gave up 6 bases and J gave up 2 bases; unmatched junction bases: 6. The CDR3 sequence is CASSPGQGVTNEKLFF. Here the CDR3 DNA reads TGTGCCAGCAGCCCTGGACAGGGGGTCACTAATGAAAAACTGTTTTTT.

The rearrangement links TRBV6-2 or TRBV6-3 to TRBJ1-1, with D tentatively TRBD1 (5 bases). The germline V and J ends were trimmed by 0 bases and 3 bases, with 14 bases remaining between them. The CDR3 totals 16 residues. Germline assignment: CDR1 MNHEY and CDR2 SVGEGT. The CDR3 here is CASSYSYRREDTEAFF. The CDR3, as DNA: TGTGCCAGCAGTTACTCGTACAGGCGGGAGGACACTGAAGCTTTCTTT.

The chain couples TRBV21-1 to TRBJ1-4; TRBD1 reflects the table's D call only, with no check against the DNA. TRBV21-1 is annotated as a pseudogene. CDR3 length: 16 residues. The CDR3 protein is CASSKVRSRGDEKLFF. CDR3 DNA: TGTGCCAGCAGCAAAGTTAGATCCAGGGGTGATGAAAAACTGTTTTTT.

The V gene is TRBV6-2 or TRBV6-3, the J gene TRBJ2-5; TRBD1 might be the D (6 bases). The V gene's germline CDR1 is MNHEY and CDR2 SVGEGT. The CDR3 runs to 13 residues. The germline V and J ends were trimmed by 6 bases and 5 bases, with 13 bases remaining between them. CDR3 sequence: CASSPGTSETQYF. Written as DNA, the CDR3 is TGTGCCAGCAGCCCCGGGACAAGTGAGACCCAGTACTTC.

This chain joins TRBV12-5 and TRBJ1-2; D call uncertain. Per germline, CDR1 LGHNT and CDR2 FRNRAP. The CDR3 contains 12 residues. With 1 base removed from V and 8 bases from J, the gap between germline ends came to 8 bases. The CDR3 coding sequence is TGTGCTAGTGGTTTGGACTATATGGGCTACACCTTC. This translates into CASGLDYMGYTF.

There are a few counts of this clone. This sequence joins TRBV6-6 and TRBJ1-3; 7 bases map to TRBD1. Germline V gene data show CDR1 as MNHNY and CDR2 as SVGAGI (reference sequence). The CDR3 consists of 16 residues. Trimming at V came to 5 bases and at J to 3 bases, leaving 10 bases not matched to a gene. The CDR3 protein is CASSTPTGLVGNTIYF. CDR3 bases: TGTGCCAGCAGTACCCCGACAGGGCTCGTTGGAAACACCATATATTTT.

This chain uses TRBV2 with TRBJ1-1; D is unclear. Germline values: CDR1 SNHLY, CDR2 FYNNEI. V was trimmed by 0 bases and J by 2 bases, leaving 10 bases between them. This CDR3 spans 15 amino acids. CDR3 loop: CASSEALRANTEAFF. CDR3 DNA: TGTGCCAGCAGTGAAGCGCTTCGCGCCAACACTGAAGCTTTCTTT.

The J gene is TRBJ2-3, the V gene TRBV9, with TRBD1 identical over 7 bases. Trimming cost V 3 bases and J 3 bases; bases outside gene matches: 4. The length of the CDR3 is 14 residues. The germline V gene has CDR1 SGDLS and CDR2 YYNGEE. The CDR3 sequence is CASSGRQGTDTQYF. As DNA, the CDR3 is TGTGCCAGCAGCGGAAGACAGGGTACAGATACGCAGTATTTT.

This rearrangement joins TRBV12-3 or TRBV12-4 to TRBJ1-6; possibly TRBD1 for D (5 bases). The CDR3 runs 10 residues. Trimming cost V 8 bases and J 9 bases, with 5 bases left between them. The CDR3 loop is CASGGSPLHF. Written as DNA, the CDR3 is TGTGCCAGCGGGGGTTCACCCCTCCACTTT.

The rearrangement uses TRBV9 and TRBJ1-2; D is possibly TRBD1 (6 bases). The germline V and J ends were trimmed by 2 bases and 4 bases, with 12 bases remaining between them. CDR3 length: 14 amino acids. From germline, CDR1 is SGDLS and CDR2 YYNGEE. CDR3 loop: CASSVATGPYGYTF. The CDR3 bases are TGTGCCAGCAGCGTGGCGACAGGACCCTATGGCTACACCTTC.

The rearrangement joins TRBV5-3 to TRBJ1-1; possibly TRBD1 for D (5 bases). TRBV5-3 is identified as an open reading frame with a role that is uncertain. The CDR3 runs to 12 residues. The CDR3: CPPVTVNTEAFF. CDR3 DNA: TGTCCCCCGGTGACAGTGAACACTGAAGCTTTCTTT.

V and J are TRBV3-1 (or the pseudogene TRBV3-2) and TRBJ2-1; 7 bases map to TRBD2. The CDR3 length is 15 residues. Germline CDR1 LGHDT, CDR2 YNNKEL (reference sequence). Losses at the gene ends were 4 bases for V and 0 bases for J; bases not matched to a gene: 3. CDR3 protein: CASSPSGSSYNEQFF. The DNA for the CDR3 is TGTGCCAGCAGCCCTAGCGGCAGCTCCTACAATGAGCAGTTCTTC.

This chain connects TRBV5-1 to TRBJ1-6, with no clear D. This CDR3 spans 16 amino acids. Germline values: CDR1 SGHRS, CDR2 YFSETQ. V lost 1 base, J lost 8 bases, and 16 bases lay in between. The chain's CDR3 is CASSLLRPSPDSPLHF. The CDR3 nucleotides read TGCGCCAGCAGCTTGTTACGGCCTAGCCCTGATTCACCCCTCCACTTT.

V is TRBV11-2 and J is TRBJ2-3; 9 positions agree with TRBD1. Germline values: CDR1 SGHAT, CDR2 FQNNGV. This CDR3 comprises 17 residues. V was pared by 5 bases and J by 1 base, with 10 bases of the junction left unmatched. CDR3 in DNA: TGTGCCAGCAGCACAACGCGCCGGGACAGGGGCACAGATACGCAGTATTTT. Translated, it gives CASSTTRRDRGTDTQYF.

The V and J genes are TRBV10-1 and TRBJ2-3; D gene uncertain. In germline, CDR1 is WNHNN, CDR2 SYGVQD (reference sequence). Trimming stripped 0 bases from V and 0 bases from J, with 4 bases between. CDR3 length: 14 amino acids. The CDR3 sequence: CASSESTSTDTQYF. The CDR3 DNA sequence: TGCGCCAGCAGTGAGTCGACTAGCACAGATACGCAGTATTTT.

The chain couples TRBV9 to TRBJ1-1, with a tentative D call TRBD1 (5 bases). V was shortened by 0 bases and J by 1 base, with 10 bases between the two germline ends. CDR1 is SGDLS and CDR2 is YYNGEE in the germline V gene. This CDR3 comprises 15 residues. Here the CDR3 reads CASSVAGAENTEAFF. The CDR3 region has the DNA TGTGCCAGCAGCGTAGCTGGGGCAGAGAACACTGAAGCTTTCTTT. The whole variable domain, filled in from reference TRBV9 and TRBJ1-1, reads DSGVTQTPKHLITATGQRVTLRCSPRSGDLSVYWYQQSLDQGLQFLIQYYNGEERAKGNILERFSAQQFPDLHSELNLSSLELGDSALYFCASSVAGAENTEAFFGQGTRLTVV.

This clone has a single count. The chain has TRBV7-2 and TRBJ1-6; TRBD1 matches at 7 bases. Germline V gene lookup returns CDR1 SGHTA and CDR2 FQGNSA. This CDR3 is 14 amino acids long. Losses at the gene ends were 4 bases for V and 8 bases for J; bases not matched to a gene: 5. CDR3 region: CASSSDRVYSPLHF. CDR3 sequence (DNA): TGTGCCAGCAGCTCTGACAGGGTTTATTCACCCCTCCACTTT.

The genes are TRBV3-1 (or the pseudogene TRBV3-2) and TRBJ2-1, with TRBD2 matching 9 bases. The CDR3 sequence is 14 residues long. With 4 bases clipped from V and 7 bases from J, the junction kept 5 bases outside the gene matches. Germline CDR1 and CDR2: LGHDT and YNNKEL (reference sequence). CDR3 sequence reads: CASSLTSGGNEQFF. In nucleotides, the CDR3 is TGTGCCAGCAGCCTGACTAGCGGAGGGAATGAGCAGTTCTTC.